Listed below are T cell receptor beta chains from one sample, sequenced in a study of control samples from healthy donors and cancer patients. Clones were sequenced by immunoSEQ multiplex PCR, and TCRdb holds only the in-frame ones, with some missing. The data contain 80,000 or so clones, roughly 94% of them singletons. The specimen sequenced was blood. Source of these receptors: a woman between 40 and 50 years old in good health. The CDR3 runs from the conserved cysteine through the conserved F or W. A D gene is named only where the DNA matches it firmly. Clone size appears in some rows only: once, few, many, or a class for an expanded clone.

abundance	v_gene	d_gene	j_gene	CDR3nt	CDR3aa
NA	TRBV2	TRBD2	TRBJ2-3	TGTGCCAGCAGTGAATGGCTAGCGGGGGGCCTTAGCACAGATACGCAGTATTTT	CASSEWLAGGLSTDTQYF
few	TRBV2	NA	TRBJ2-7	TGTGCCAGCAAGAAGCAGTACCTCTCCTACGAGCAGTACTTC	CASKKQYLSYEQYF
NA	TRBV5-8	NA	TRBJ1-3	TGTGCCAGCAGCAGGGGGGGGTCCGGAAACACCATATATTTT	CASSRGGSGNTIYF
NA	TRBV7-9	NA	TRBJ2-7	TGTGCCAGCAGCCGGACGGCGGCCTACGAGCAGTACTTC	CASSRTAAYEQYF
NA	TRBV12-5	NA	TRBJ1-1	TGTGCTAGTGGTTTGGGACAGACCGAAGCTTTCTTT	CASGLGQTEAFF
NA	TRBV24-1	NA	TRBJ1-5	TGTGCCCACTATGGTGACGGGGGCAATCAGCCCCAGCATTTT	CAHYGDGGNQPQHF
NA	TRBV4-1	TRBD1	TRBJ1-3	TGCGCCAGCAGCCAAGGGCAGGGGGCTTCTGGAAACACCATATATTTT	CASSQGQGASGNTIYF
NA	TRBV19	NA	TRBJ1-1	TGTGCCAGTAGCCTTTACATGAACACTGAAGCTTTCTTT	CASSLYMNTEAFF
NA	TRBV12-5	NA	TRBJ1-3	TGTGCTAGTGGTTTGGTCCGCTCTGGAAACACCATATATTTT	CASGLVRSGNTIYF
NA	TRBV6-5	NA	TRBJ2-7	TGTGCCAGCAACCGGGGGGCCACCTACGAGCAGTACTTC	CASNRGATYEQYF
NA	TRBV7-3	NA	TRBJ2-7	TGTGCCAGCAGCTTAGGTCCCTCCTACGAGCAGTACTTC	CASSLGPSYEQYF
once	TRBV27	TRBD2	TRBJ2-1	TGTGCCAGCAGGAGGGGACTAGCGGGCCTCCAGCAGTTCTTC	CASRRGLAGLQQFF
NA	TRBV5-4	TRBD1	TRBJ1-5	TGTGCCAGCAGCTTGGGGGCAGGGGGCGATCAGCCCCAGCATTTT	CASSLGAGGDQPQHF
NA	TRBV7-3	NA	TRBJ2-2	TGTGCCAGCAGCCTATCTAGGCCCGGGGAGCTGTTTTTT	CASSLSRPGELFF
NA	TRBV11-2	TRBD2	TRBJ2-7	TGTGCCAGCAACTTAGGAGGAGGGGGGGCTAGCGGGAGGTTCGAGCAGTACTTC	CASNLGGGGASGRFEQYF
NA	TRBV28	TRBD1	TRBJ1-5	TGTGCCAGCAGTACTACCGGGACAGGAGATCAGCCCCAGCATTTT	CASSTTGTGDQPQHF
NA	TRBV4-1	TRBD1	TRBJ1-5	TGCGCCAGCAGCCCAATGATGGGGCAGGGGGCCGGCGGGCCCCAGCATTTT	CASSPMMGQGAGGPQHF
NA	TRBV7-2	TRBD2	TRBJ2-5	TGTGCCAGCAGCTTAGTGTCCGGGGGGGAAGAGACCCAGTACTTC	CASSLVSGGEETQYF
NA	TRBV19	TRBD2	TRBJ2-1	TGTGCCAGTAGTATCGGCGGGAGTGACTACAATGAGCAGTTCTTC	CASSIGGSDYNEQFF
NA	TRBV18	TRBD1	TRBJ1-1	TGTGCCAGCTCACAGGGACAGACGAACACTGAAGCTTTCTTT	CASSQGQTNTEAFF
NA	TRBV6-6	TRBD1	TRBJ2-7	TGTGCCAGCACCTTGACAGGGTACCACGAGCAGTACTTC	CASTLTGYHEQYF
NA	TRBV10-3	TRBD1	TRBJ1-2	TGTGCCATCACCGTAGGACAGGGGGGTCCGTCGTATGGCTACACCTTC	CAITVGQGGPSYGYTF
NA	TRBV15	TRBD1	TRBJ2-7	TGTGCCACCAGCAGAGATCAGGGGGCAGGGTCGGAGCAGTACTTC	CATSRDQGAGSEQYF
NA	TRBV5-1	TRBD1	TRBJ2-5	TGCGCCAGCAGCAAAAATAGGGACAGGGACGGCGAGACCCAGTACTTC	CASSKNRDRDGETQYF
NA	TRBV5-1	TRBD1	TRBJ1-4	TGCGCCAGCAGCGGAGGACAGGGCACTAATGAAAAACTGTTTTTT	CASSGGQGTNEKLFF
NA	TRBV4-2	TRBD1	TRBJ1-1	TGTGCCAGCAGCCAAGATGGAAACAGGGGCACTGAAGCTTTCTTT	CASSQDGNRGTEAFF
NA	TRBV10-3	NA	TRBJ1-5	TGTGCCCCCCCCTGGGGTAGGGGACCGAAATCCCGGAATCAGCCCCAGCATTTT	CAPPWGRGPKSRNQPQHF
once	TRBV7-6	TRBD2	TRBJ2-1	TGTGCCAGCAGCTCGGGACTAGCGGGGGGGCCGAATGAGCAGTTCTTC	CASSSGLAGGPNEQFF
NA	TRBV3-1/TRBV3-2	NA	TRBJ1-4	TGTGCCAGCAGCCAAGGTTATAGATATAATGAAAAACTGTTTTTT	CASSQGYRYNEKLFF
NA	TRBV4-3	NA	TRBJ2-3	TGCGCCAGCAGCCAAGACCGAGTGGCTAGCACAGATACGCAGTATTTT	CASSQDRVASTDTQYF
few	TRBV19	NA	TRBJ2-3	TGTGCCAGTAGTTATTCCACCTATAGCACAGATACGCAGTATTTT	CASSYSTYSTDTQYF
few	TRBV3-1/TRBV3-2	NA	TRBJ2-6	TGTGCCAGCAGCCAAGATGAAGGCTCTGGGGCCAACGTCCTGACTTTC	CASSQDEGSGANVLTF
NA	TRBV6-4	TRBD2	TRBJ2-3	TGTGCCAGCAGTATCTCCGACGGGGGGAGCACAGATACGCAGTATTTT	CASSISDGGSTDTQYF
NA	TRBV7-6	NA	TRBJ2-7	TGTGCCAGCGGGGAGATTCGTCGGGGTGAGGGAGGAGGGTCCTACGAGCAGTACTTC	CASGEIRRGEGGGSYEQYF
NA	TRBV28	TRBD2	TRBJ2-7	TGTGCCAGCCTTGACTTCGGGCGGGAGGGCTCCTACGAGCAGTACTTC	CASLDFGREGSYEQYF
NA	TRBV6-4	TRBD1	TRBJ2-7	TGTGCCAGCAGTGTTAACCGGGACAGGGAAGCCTACGAGCAGTACTTC	CASSVNRDREAYEQYF
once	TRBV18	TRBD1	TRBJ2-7	TGTGCCAGCTCACCAGCACAGGGGCGCGAGCAGTACTTC	CASSPAQGREQYF
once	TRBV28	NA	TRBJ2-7	TGTGCCAGCAGTCCCGGACAGTCCCCTTACGAGCAGTACTTC	CASSPGQSPYEQYF
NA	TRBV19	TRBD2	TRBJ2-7	TGTGCCAGTAGTTTATCCGGGACTAGCGCCTTGCGGGAGCAGTACTTC	CASSLSGTSALREQYF
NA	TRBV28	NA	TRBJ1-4	TGTGCCAGCGAAGGGGTAAATAATGAAAAACTGTTTTTT	CASEGVNNEKLFF
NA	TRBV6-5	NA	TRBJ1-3	TGTGCTGCCACCGATCGGGACACCATATATTTT	CAATDRDTIYF
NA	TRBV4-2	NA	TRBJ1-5	TGTGCCAGCAGCCCCCGCCCGACAGGTCCGGGACAGCCCCAGCATTTT	CASSPRPTGPGQPQHF